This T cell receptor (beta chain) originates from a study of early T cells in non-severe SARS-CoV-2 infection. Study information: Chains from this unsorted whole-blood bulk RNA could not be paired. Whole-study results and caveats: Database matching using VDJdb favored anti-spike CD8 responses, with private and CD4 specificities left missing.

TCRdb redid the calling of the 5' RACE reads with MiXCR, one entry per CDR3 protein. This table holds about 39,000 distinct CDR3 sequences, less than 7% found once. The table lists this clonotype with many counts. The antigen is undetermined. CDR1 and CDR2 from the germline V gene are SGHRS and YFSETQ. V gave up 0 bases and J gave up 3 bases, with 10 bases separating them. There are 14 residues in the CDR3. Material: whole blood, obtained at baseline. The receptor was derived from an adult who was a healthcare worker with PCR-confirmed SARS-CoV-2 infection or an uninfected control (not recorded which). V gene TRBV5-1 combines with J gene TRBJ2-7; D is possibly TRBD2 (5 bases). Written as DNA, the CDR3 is TGCGCCAGCAGCTTGGAAGGACTGATCTACGAGCAGTACTTC. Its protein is CASSLEGLIYEQYF.